This record concerns one T cell receptor (beta chain) sequence. Per the original data handling: The assay estimated nucleated cells by amplifying reference gene primers. Generated by immunoSEQ multiplex PCR, the TCRdb table keeps only in-frame clones and is missing some. V, J and clone size derive from that table, while D and trimming were established from the DNA sequence. In the table there are approximately 9,200 clones, less than 90% of which are singletons. This sample stems from a study of blood T cell repertoires in COVID-19. Study-wide background: Sites across the United States, Italy and Spain contributed samples from acute and convalescent COVID-19. T cells, B-cell-depleted T cells, or PBMCs supplied cDNA or gDNA.

CDR3 length equals 16 residues. Germline CDR1 SGHVS, CDR2 FQNEAQ. The V segment lost 5 bases and the J segment 5 bases; nucleotides outside the gene matches: 10. The chain is built from TRBV7-8 and TRBJ1-4; 8 bases are a match to TRBD1. The clonotype was recovered from a man in his fifties or sixties with acute or convalescent COVID-19. The source material was peripheral blood. The CDR3 spells CASSPDRGVLNEKLFF. CDR3 bases: TGTGCCAGCAGCCCCGACAGGGGCGTTTTGAATGAAAAACTGTTTTTT.